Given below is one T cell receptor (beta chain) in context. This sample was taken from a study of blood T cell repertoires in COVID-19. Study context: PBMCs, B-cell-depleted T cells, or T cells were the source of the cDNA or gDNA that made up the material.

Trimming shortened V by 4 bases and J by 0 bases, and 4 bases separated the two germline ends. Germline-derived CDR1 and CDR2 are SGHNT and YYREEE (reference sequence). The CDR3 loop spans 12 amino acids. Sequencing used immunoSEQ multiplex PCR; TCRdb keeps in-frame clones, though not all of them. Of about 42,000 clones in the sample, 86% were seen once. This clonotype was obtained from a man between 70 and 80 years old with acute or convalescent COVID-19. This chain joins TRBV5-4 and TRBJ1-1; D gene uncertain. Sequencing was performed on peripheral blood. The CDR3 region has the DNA TGTGCCAGCAGCAACTTGAACACTGAAGCTTTCTTT. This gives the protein CASSNLNTEAFF. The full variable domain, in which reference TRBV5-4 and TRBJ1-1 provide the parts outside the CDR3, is ETGVTQSPTHLIKTRGQQVTLRCSSQSGHNTVSWYQQALGQGPQFIFQYYREEENGRGNFPPRFSGLQFPNYSSELNVNALELDDSALYLCASSNLNTEAFFGQGTRLTVV.